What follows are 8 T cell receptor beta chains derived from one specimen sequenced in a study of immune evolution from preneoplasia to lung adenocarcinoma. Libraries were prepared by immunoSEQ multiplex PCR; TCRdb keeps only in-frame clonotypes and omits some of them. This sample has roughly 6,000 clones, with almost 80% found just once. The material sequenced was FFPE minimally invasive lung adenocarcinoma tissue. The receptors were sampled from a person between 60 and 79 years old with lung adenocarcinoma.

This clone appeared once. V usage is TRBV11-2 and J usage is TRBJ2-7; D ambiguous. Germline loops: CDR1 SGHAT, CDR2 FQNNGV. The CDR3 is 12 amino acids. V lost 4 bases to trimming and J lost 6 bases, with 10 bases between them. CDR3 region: CASSWGMGEQYF. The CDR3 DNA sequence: TGTGCCAGCAGCTGGGGAATGGGCGAGCAGTACTTC.

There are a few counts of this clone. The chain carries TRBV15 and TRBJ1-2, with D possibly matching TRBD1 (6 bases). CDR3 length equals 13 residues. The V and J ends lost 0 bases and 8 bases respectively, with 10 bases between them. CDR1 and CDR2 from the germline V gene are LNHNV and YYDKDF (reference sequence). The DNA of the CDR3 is TGTGCCACCAGCAGAGACGGGGGCGGAGGCTACACCTTC. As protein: CATSRDGGGGYTF.

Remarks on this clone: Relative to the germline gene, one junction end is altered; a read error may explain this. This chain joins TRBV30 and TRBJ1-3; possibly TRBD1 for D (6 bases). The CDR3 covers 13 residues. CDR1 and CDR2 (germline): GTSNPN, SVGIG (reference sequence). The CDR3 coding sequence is TGTGCCTGGAGGGCAGGGGCCGGAAACACTATATATTTT. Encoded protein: CAWRAGAGNTIYF.

The CDR3, as DNA: TGTGCCAGCTCGCAAACTAGCGGGCCTTTTTTAGACGAGCAGTACTTC. Translated: CASSQTSGPFLDEQYF. The chain recombines TRBV19 with TRBJ2-7; 9 bases align to TRBD2. With V trimmed by 9 bases and J by 5 bases, 17 bases remained unmatched. This CDR3 is 16 amino acids long. Germline loops: CDR1 LNHDA, CDR2 SQIVND (reference sequence).

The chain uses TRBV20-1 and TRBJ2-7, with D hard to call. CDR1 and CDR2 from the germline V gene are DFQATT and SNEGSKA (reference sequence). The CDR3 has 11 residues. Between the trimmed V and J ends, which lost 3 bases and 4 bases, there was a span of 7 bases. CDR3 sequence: CSASGKYEQYF. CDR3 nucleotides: TGCAGTGCTAGTGGGAAGTACGAGCAGTACTTC.

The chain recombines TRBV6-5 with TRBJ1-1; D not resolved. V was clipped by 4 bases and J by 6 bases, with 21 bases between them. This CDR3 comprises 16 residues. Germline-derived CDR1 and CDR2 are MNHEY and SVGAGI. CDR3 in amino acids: CASSSSRVEPGPEAFF. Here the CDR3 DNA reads TGTGCCAGCAGTTCTAGTAGGGTCGAGCCGGGTCCTGAAGCTTTCTTT.

The CDR3 region has the DNA TGTGCCAGCAGCCAAGATTGGTCGGGGATCTATGGCTACACCTTC. This gives the protein CASSQDWSGIYGYTF. V and J are TRBV4-2 and TRBJ1-2; no firm D call. The V gene's germline CDR1 is LGHNA and CDR2 YNFKEQ. The CDR3 covers 15 residues. Trimming cost V 0 bases and J 4 bases, with 12 bases left between them.

The chain's CDR3 is CASSFGGVETQYF. The CDR3 DNA sequence: TGTGCCAGCAGCTTCGGGGGGGTAGAGACCCAGTACTTC. The rearrangement joins TRBV7-6 to TRBJ2-5, with 8 bases identical to TRBD2. CDR1 is SGHVS, CDR2 FNYEAQ, per germline. The CDR3 totals 13 residues. J lost 4 bases, V lost 3 bases, and 1 base had no gene match.